This passage covers 17 T cell receptor beta chains from one sample sequenced in a study of neurological immune-mediated disorders. One entry per CDR3 protein results from TCRdb running MiXCR on the 5' RACE reads. Among around 38,000 distinct CDR3 sequences listed, roughly 15% were seen once. Sequenced input: CD4+ T cells from blood. The receptor source for this set is a woman aged 55-70 years with HTLV-1-associated myelopathy (HAM/TSP).

This clonotype was detected many times. This rearrangement joins TRBV20-1 to TRBJ2-1; TRBD2 matches at 9 bases. The CDR3 spans 16 residues. Germline CDR1 reads DFQATT; CDR2 reads SNEGSKA (reference sequence). V shed 0 bases and J 10 bases; nucleotides not matched to a gene: 13. As DNA, the CDR3 is TGCAGTGCTAGAGATCTAGGGCGGGGGGGATTGAAAGAGCAGTTCTTC. Its translation is CSARDLGRGGLKEQFF.

By frequency in the sample, this clonotype is medium-sized. The rearrangement links TRBV10-3 to TRBJ2-3; 13 bases map to TRBD2. The germline V gene has CDR1 ENHRY and CDR2 SYGVKD. Trimming at V came to 5 bases and at J to 9 bases, leaving 11 bases not matched to a gene. This CDR3 is built from 16 residues. CDR3 protein: CAISLGLTSGGETQYF. CDR3 sequence (DNA): TGTGCCATCAGTCTAGGCCTTACTAGCGGGGGGGAGACGCAGTATTTT.

This clonotype was recorded many times. V gene TRBV20-1 combines with J gene TRBJ2-2; 8 bases map to TRBD1. This CDR3 is built from 12 residues. The J segment lost 6 bases and the V segment lost 4 bases, leaving 1 base of the junction unmatched. The germline CDR1 and CDR2 sequences are DFQATT and SNEGSKA (reference sequence). CDR3 sequence: CSAKTGAGELFF. The DNA for the CDR3 is TGCAGTGCTAAGACAGGGGCCGGGGAGCTGTTTTTT.

This clonotype was recorded at least ten times. V usage is TRBV5-1 and J usage is TRBJ1-6; D unclear. CDR3 length equals 13 residues. Deletions cut 4 bases from V and 17 bases from J, with 19 bases between. Germline-derived CDR1 and CDR2 are SGHRS and YFSETQ. The DNA for the CDR3 is TGCGCCAGCAGCCCTGACCCGTGGAAGATAGTCCACTTT. The encoded protein is CASSPDPWKIVHF. Looking up the rest from reference TRBV5-1 and TRBJ1-6 gives the full variable domain: KAGVTQTPRYLIKTRGQQVTLSCSPISGHRSVSWYQQTPGQGLQFLFEYFSETQRNKGNFPGRFSGRQFSNSRSEMNVSTLELGDSALYLCASSPDPWKIVHFGNGTRLTVT.

The sample holds many counts of this clonotype. The CDR3 is CASSEVRQVGYTF. The CDR3 nucleotides are TGTGCCAGCAGTGAGGTTAGACAAGTTGGCTACACCTTC. The rearrangement links TRBV2 to TRBJ1-2; D ambiguous. Between the trimmed V and J ends, which lost 3 bases and 7 bases, there was a span of 12 bases. Germline lookup yields CDR1 SNHLY and CDR2 FYNNEI. This CDR3 has 13 residues.

This clonotype was counted many times. At one boundary the junction diverges from the germline segment, which might be a read error. The J gene is TRBJ1-6, the V gene TRBV5-1, with 11 nucleotides matching TRBD1. Germline V gene sequence: CDR1 SGHRS, CDR2 YFSETQ. The CDR3 runs 15 residues. Here the CDR3 DNA reads TGCGCCAGCAGTTTGGGGACAGGGGGAAGTTCACCCCTCCACTTT. Its translation: CASSLGTGGSSPLHF. The full variable domain, its missing parts supplied by reference TRBV5-1 and TRBJ1-6, is KAGVTQTPRYLIKTRGQQVTLSCSPISGHRSVSWYQQTPGQGLQFLFEYFSETQRNKGNFPGRFSGRQFSNSRSEMNVSTLELGDSALYLCASSLGTGGSSPLHFGNGTRLTVT.

As concerns this clonotype: At one end the junction does not follow the germline gene, possibly because of a read error. This chain joins TRBV3-1 and TRBJ1-2, with TRBD1 matching over 8 bases. The length of the CDR3 is 16 residues. The germline CDR1 and CDR2 sequences are LGHDT and YNNKEL (reference sequence). The CDR3 bases are TGTGCCAACAGCCTCGGACAGGGAATCGCCAACTATGGCTACACCTTC. Amino acids: CANSLGQGIANYGYTF.

In its sample, this clonotype was seen many times. V usage is TRBV5-1 and J usage is TRBJ2-2; TRBD2 aligns across 10 bases. From germline, CDR1 is SGHRS and CDR2 YFSETQ. Trimming took 2 bases from V and 6 from J; bases not matched to a gene: 4. The CDR3 covers 15 residues. The CDR3 sequence is CASSFPSGGSGELFF. DNA for the CDR3: TGCGCCAGCAGCTTCCCTAGCGGGGGTTCCGGGGAGCTGTTTTTT.

This clonotype was observed at least ten times. The DNA of the CDR3 is TGTGCCAGCACCGAGGGGGCTCTTAATTCACCCCTCCACTTT. Its protein product is CASTEGALNSPLHF. The V gene is TRBV6-1, the J gene TRBJ1-6; TRBD1 agrees at 7 bases. Germline V gene sequence: CDR1 MNHNS, CDR2 SASEGT. This CDR3 region has 14 residues. V shed 7 bases and J 6 bases; nucleotides not matched to a gene: 6.

Many counts were recorded for this clonotype. The rearrangement links TRBV20-1 to TRBJ1-2; 9 nucleotides line up with TRBD1. Germline V CDR1 and CDR2: DFQATT, SNEGSKA (reference sequence). The V and J ends lost 6 bases and 8 bases, in that order; junction bases with no gene match: 7. This CDR3 region has 12 residues. Written as DNA, the CDR3 is TGCAGTGCAGGGGACAGGGATACGGGCTACACCTTC. It is translated as CSAGDRDTGYTF.

This clonotype was counted many times. The chain is built from TRBV24-1 and TRBJ1-5, with a tentative D call TRBD1 (5 bases). V was trimmed by 8 bases and J by 1 base, leaving 14 bases between them. Germline CDR1 reads KGHDR; CDR2 reads SFDVKD. The CDR3 covers 15 residues. CDR3 loop: CATTSRVGSNQPQHF. The CDR3 region has the DNA TGTGCCACCACTTCCAGGGTGGGAAGCAATCAGCCCCAGCATTTT.

This clonotype was counted ten times or more. This chain uses TRBV21-1 with TRBJ1-4; the D call of TRBD1 is as the table states it, not checked on the DNA. TRBV21-1 is designated a pseudogene. The CDR3 length is 18 residues. The CDR3 sequence: CASSKESPWGPFNEKLFF. Written as DNA, the CDR3 is TGTGCCAGCAGCAAAGAATCCCCGTGGGGTCCCTTTAATGAAAAACTGTTTTTT.

This clonotype was seen repeatedly, ten times or more. The chain links TRBV11-2 to TRBJ2-1; D ambiguous. V lost 1 base, J lost 6 bases, and 10 bases lay in between. Per germline, CDR1 SGHAT and CDR2 FQNNGV. CDR3 size: 14 residues. CDR3 region: CASSLGLQSNEQFF. CDR3 DNA: TGTGCCAGCAGCTTAGGTCTCCAGAGCAATGAGCAGTTCTTC.

This clonotype was counted at least ten times. The chain uses TRBV3-1 and TRBJ1-4; TRBD1 matches 7 bases. This CDR3 has 15 amino acids. V lost 5 bases, J lost 5 bases, and 8 bases stayed unmatched. The germline CDR1 and CDR2 sequences are LGHDT and YNNKEL (reference sequence). The CDR3 is CASSVRTGENEKLFF. The CDR3 nucleotides are TGTGCCAGCAGCGTCCGGACAGGAGAAAATGAAAAACTGTTTTTT.

This clonotype was observed many times. The V gene is TRBV20-1, the J gene TRBJ2-7; 8 nucleotides agree with TRBD1. V lost 4 bases, J lost 6 bases, and 8 bases stayed unmatched. The CDR3 sequence is 13 residues long. Germline V gene lookup returns CDR1 DFQATT and CDR2 SNEGSKA (reference sequence). The CDR3 sequence: CSATRDRRGEQYF. The CDR3 bases are TGCAGTGCTACGCGGGACAGGCGGGGCGAGCAGTACTTC.

This clonotype was seen at least ten times. The V call is TRBV7-8, the J call TRBJ2-1, with D possibly matching TRBD2 (5 bases). Trimming stripped 4 bases from V and 4 bases from J, with 17 bases between. CDR3 length: 16 residues. From germline, CDR1 is SGHVS and CDR2 FQNEAQ. CDR3 sequence reads: CASSSYLRAGYNEQFF. In DNA, the CDR3 is TGTGCCAGCAGCTCCTACCTGAGGGCCGGGTACAATGAGCAGTTCTTC.

The chain carries TRBV20-1 and TRBJ2-3; 9 positions agree with TRBD1. Germline CDR1 is DFQATT and CDR2 is SNEGSKA (reference sequence). V lost 0 bases, J lost 11 bases, and 12 bases stayed unmatched. The length of the CDR3 is 15 residues. The CDR3 DNA sequence: TGCAGTGCTAGAGAACCCACAGGGGGCTTCTATGAGCAGTATTTT. This encodes CSAREPTGGFYEQYF.